This T cell receptor beta chain was captured by sequencing in a study of beta chain features in type 1 diabetes. Whole-study findings and limits: Any HLA-type effect on TCRB rearrangement remained unresolved here. Moderate but significant shortening of TCRB CDR3s was recorded in all four CD4+ subsets from Type 1 diabetes patients. PCR might show a preference for shorter templates, equally across patients and controls.

The authors sorted CD4+ naive, central memory, regulatory and stem cell-like memory cells via CD45RO/CCR7/CD25/CD127/CD95/CD27. As every portion of the isolated RNA was reverse transcribed, the sequencing read expressed TCRB transcripts. Several million reads was the average for naive, central memory and regulatory T cell samples. The table came from immunoSEQ multiplex PCR; TCRdb's copy has only in-frame clones and leaves some out. Here the sample spans a few hundred thousand clones, 24% being singletons. Details on this clone: The target antigen is unknown.

Germline values: CDR1 ENHRY, CDR2 SYGVKD. Trimming pared 11 bases from V and 7 bases from J, leaving 24 bases between. The CDR3 sequence is 14 residues long. Specimen: naive CD4+ T cells from blood. The origin of this receptor is a woman aged 25 to 39 with type 1 diabetes. This chain links TRBV10-3 with TRBJ2-7, with a weak D call TRBD2 (7 bases). The CDR3 DNA follows: TGTGCCTACAAAAGGGGGGGGTTCCCTGGAGAGCAGTACTTC. Its protein product is CAYKRGGFPGEQYF.